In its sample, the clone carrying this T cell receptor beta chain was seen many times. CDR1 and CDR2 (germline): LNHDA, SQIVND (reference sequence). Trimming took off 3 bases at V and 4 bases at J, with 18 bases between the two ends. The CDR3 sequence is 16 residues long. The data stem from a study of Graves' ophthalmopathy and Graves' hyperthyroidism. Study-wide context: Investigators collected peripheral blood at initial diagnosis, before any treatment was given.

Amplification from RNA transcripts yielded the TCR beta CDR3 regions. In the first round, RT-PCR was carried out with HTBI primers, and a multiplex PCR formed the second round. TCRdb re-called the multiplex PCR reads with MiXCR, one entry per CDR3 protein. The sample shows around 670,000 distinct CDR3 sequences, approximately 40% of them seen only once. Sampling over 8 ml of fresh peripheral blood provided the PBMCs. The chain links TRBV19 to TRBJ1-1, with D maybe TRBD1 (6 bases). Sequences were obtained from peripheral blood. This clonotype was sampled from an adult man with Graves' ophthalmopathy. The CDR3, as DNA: TGTGCCAGTAGTATTCCACAGGGAGTCGGAGGCACTGAAGCTTTCTTT. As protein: CASSIPQGVGGTEAFF.